These T cell receptor beta chains were read from a single sample in a study of blood T cell repertoires in COVID-19. Assay used: immunoSEQ multiplex PCR; TCRdb lists only in-frame clones, some missing. This sample has 26,000 or so clones; approximately 87% occur once, and the top ten carry 7.6%. The sample comprised peripheral blood. The source of these receptors is a human donor in a cohort sampled during active COVID-19. The CDR3 runs from the conserved cysteine through the conserved F or W. The order of the fields is clone size, J gene, D gene, V gene, CDR3 DNA, CDR3 protein. A D gene is named only where the DNA matches it firmly. The listing skips clone size in some rows; elsewhere it reads once, few, many or a size class.

size: once
J: TRBJ1-4
D: -
V: TRBV7-2
DNA: TGTGCCAGCAGCTTATTTCTCCCCGAGGGTGGAAAACTGTTTTTT
CDR3: CASSLFLPEGGKLFF

size: -
J: TRBJ2-3
D: TRBD2
V: TRBV12-5
DNA: TGTGCTAGTGGTTTGGGTAGCGGGGCGGGGGATACGCAGTATTTT
CDR3: CASGLGSGAGDTQYF

size: few
J: TRBJ2-2
D: -
V: TRBV4-3
DNA: TGCGCCAGCAGCCAAGTCAGGGCAGGCGGGGAGCTGTTTTTT
CDR3: CASSQVRAGGELFF

size: -
J: TRBJ1-5
D: TRBD1
V: TRBV19
DNA: TGTGCCAGTAGTTCCGGACAGGGGGACAATCAGCCCCAGCATTTT
CDR3: CASSSGQGDNQPQHF

size: few
J: TRBJ1-5
D: -
V: TRBV23-1
DNA: TGCGCCAGCAGTCGCGGGGTGGGAAATCAGCCCCAGCATTTT
CDR3: CASSRGVGNQPQHF

size: once
J: TRBJ1-6
D: -
V: TRBV2
DNA: TGTGCCAGCAGCAGGGAGGAAAGTTCACCCCTCCACTTT
CDR3: CASSREESSPLHF

size: -
J: TRBJ2-5
D: TRBD2
V: TRBV6-1
DNA: TGTGCCAGCAGTGACCGGGGACTAGCGGGGGGGCCGGCAGAGACCCAGTACTTC
CDR3: CASSDRGLAGGPAETQYF

size: -
J: TRBJ2-1
D: TRBD2
V: TRBV4-1
DNA: TGCGCCAGCAGCCAGTCAAGGGGGCCTGCTAGCGGGAGGGCCCGCGTTGAGCAGTTCTTC
CDR3: CASSQSRGPASGRARVEQFF

size: -
J: TRBJ1-3
D: -
V: TRBV18
DNA: TGTGCCAGCTCACCCCTGGACAGCTCTGGAAACACCATATATTTT
CDR3: CASSPLDSSGNTIYF

size: -
J: TRBJ2-3
D: -
V: TRBV28
DNA: TGTGCCAGCAGTTTAGCTCTACTAAGCACAGATACGCAGTATTTT
CDR3: CASSLALLSTDTQYF

size: -
J: TRBJ2-7
D: -
V: TRBV19
DNA: TGTGCCAGTAGTGTACGTAGCCTCTACGAGCAGTACTTC
CDR3: CASSVRSLYEQYF

size: few
J: TRBJ1-5
D: -
V: TRBV7-2
DNA: TGTGCCAGCAGCTTAGGATCGGTTGGTCAGCCCCAGCATTTT
CDR3: CASSLGSVGQPQHF

size: -
J: TRBJ2-1
D: TRBD2
V: TRBV18
DNA: TGTGCCAGCTCAACAACCGGGACTAGCGGGGGCCCCCTCTTC
CDR3: CASSTTGTSGGPLF

size: -
J: TRBJ1-5
D: TRBD1
V: TRBV7-4
DNA: TGTGCCAGCAGCTTAACCATACCGGGACAGGGCAATCAGCCCCAGCATTTT
CDR3: CASSLTIPGQGNQPQHF

size: -
J: TRBJ2-3
D: TRBD2
V: TRBV5-4
DNA: TGTGCCAGCAGCAAGGGACTAGCGGGGGGAGGCACAGATACGCAGTATTTT
CDR3: CASSKGLAGGGTDTQYF

size: once
J: TRBJ2-5
D: TRBD2
V: TRBV2
DNA: TGTGCCAGCAGTGCTAGCGGGCAAGAGACCCAGTACTTC
CDR3: CASSASGQETQYF

size: -
J: TRBJ2-1
D: -
V: TRBV6-2/TRBV6-3
DNA: TGTGCCAGCAGCCTTTGGAGGGGAAGGAATGAGCAGTTCTTC
CDR3: CASSLWRGRNEQFF

size: -
J: TRBJ1-4
D: TRBD1
V: TRBV28
DNA: TGTGCCAGCAGTCAGCGACAGGGTTGGGTAAAGAAACTGTTTTTT
CDR3: CASSQRQGWVKKLFF

size: -
J: TRBJ1-4
D: TRBD1
V: TRBV2
DNA: TGTGCCAGCACTTACAGGGGGATATTTACTAATGAAAAACTGTTTTTT
CDR3: CASTYRGIFTNEKLFF

size: -
J: TRBJ1-6
D: TRBD1
V: TRBV27
DNA: TGTGCCAGCAGTCCCCACATGACAGGGTTAGGATCACCCCTCCACTTT
CDR3: CASSPHMTGLGSPLHF

size: -
J: TRBJ1-1
D: -
V: TRBV2
DNA: TGTGCCAGCAGTGCCTTAGGTGGAGGTACTGAAGCTTTCTTT
CDR3: CASSALGGGTEAFF

size: -
J: TRBJ2-3
D: TRBD2
V: TRBV19
DNA: TGTGCCAGTAGTGGGCCGGGTAGCGGGAGGGCCGGTGCAGATACGCAGTATTTT
CDR3: CASSGPGSGRAGADTQYF

size: -
J: TRBJ2-7
D: -
V: TRBV19
DNA: TGTGCCAGTAGTATGCGACACAACTACGAGCAGTACTTC
CDR3: CASSMRHNYEQYF

size: -
J: TRBJ2-1
D: -
V: TRBV29-1
DNA: TGCAGCGTTGAAGTTCGGAGGGCAGGCTACAATGAGCAGTTCTTC
CDR3: CSVEVRRAGYNEQFF

size: -
J: TRBJ2-3
D: TRBD1
V: TRBV5-1
DNA: TGCGCCAGCGCGGGACAGGGGACAGATACGCAGTATTTT
CDR3: CASAGQGTDTQYF

size: -
J: TRBJ1-2
D: TRBD1
V: TRBV10-3
DNA: TGTGCCATCAGTGAATCGGACAGGGCGGCTCGATATGGCTACACCTTC
CDR3: CAISESDRAARYGYTF

size: -
J: TRBJ1-6
D: -
V: TRBV3-1/TRBV3-2
DNA: TGTGCCAGCAGCCTATCAACGACTGCTTATAATTCACCCCTCCACTTT
CDR3: CASSLSTTAYNSPLHF

size: -
J: TRBJ2-5
D: -
V: TRBV19
DNA: TGTGCCAGTAGTAGTAGTAGGAGGGGAGAGACCCAGTACTTC
CDR3: CASSSSRRGETQYF

size: -
J: TRBJ2-1
D: -
V: TRBV19
DNA: TGTGCCAGTAGTATGAACAACAGGCCGGCTGAGCAGTTCTTC
CDR3: CASSMNNRPAEQFF

size: -
J: TRBJ1-3
D: TRBD1
V: TRBV29-1
DNA: TGCAGCGTTAGTAGGGACAGTCAACCCTCTGGAAACACCATATATTTT
CDR3: CSVSRDSQPSGNTIYF

size: -
J: TRBJ2-1
D: TRBD1
V: TRBV29-1
DNA: TGCAGCGTTGGAGGGACAGGGGTGGAGAATGAGCAGTTCTTC
CDR3: CSVGGTGVENEQFF

size: -
J: TRBJ1-1
D: -
V: TRBV12-3/TRBV12-4
DNA: TGTGCCAGCAGGAGGGACACCAACACTGAAGCTTTCTTT
CDR3: CASRRDTNTEAFF

size: -
J: TRBJ1-5
D: -
V: TRBV24-1
DNA: TGTGCCACCAGTGATTTAGTGACAGAGAATAGCAATCAGCCCCAGCATTTT
CDR3: CATSDLVTENSNQPQHF

size: -
J: TRBJ2-2
D: TRBD1
V: TRBV7-2
DNA: TGTGCCAGCAGCTCGGGGACAGGGCCGGTAACTGGCGGGGAGCTGTTTTTT
CDR3: CASSSGTGPVTGGELFF

size: -
J: TRBJ2-3
D: -
V: TRBV29-1
DNA: TGCAGCGGGACGACAGCCGGGCCAGATACGCAGTATTTT
CDR3: CSGTTAGPDTQYF

size: -
J: TRBJ2-1
D: -
V: TRBV2
DNA: TGTGCCAGCAGTGCTAGCATAAGCTCCTACAATGAGCAGTTCTTC
CDR3: CASSASISSYNEQFF

size: -
J: TRBJ2-1
D: TRBD2
V: TRBV7-8
DNA: TGTGCCAGCAGCCGGACTAGCGGGAGTCGAAATGAGCAGTTCTTC
CDR3: CASSRTSGSRNEQFF

size: -
J: TRBJ1-5
D: TRBD1
V: TRBV19
DNA: TGTGCCAGTAGTATGGATCGACAGGGGGCGGCGCTTAGGCAGCCCCAGCATTTT
CDR3: CASSMDRQGAALRQPQHF

size: few
J: TRBJ2-7
D: TRBD2
V: TRBV7-9
DNA: TGTGCCAGCAGCTTTGGGGCGGGAGGATCCTACGAGCAGTACTTC
CDR3: CASSFGAGGSYEQYF